A selection of T cell receptor beta chains follows, all from one sample in a study of shared clonotypes between healthy human individuals. Data came from immunoSEQ multiplex PCR; TCRdb stores just in-frame clones and leaves some out. The data hold around 2.1 million clones, with 90% to 95% observed a single time. The sequenced material came from naive CD8+ T cells from PBMCs. The source of these receptors is a man younger than 35 in good health. Some clones in this sample may be carry-over from other donors' samples. The CDR3 runs from the conserved cysteine through the conserved F or W. Fields, in order: CDR3 protein, CDR3 DNA, clone size, D gene, J gene, V gene. D genes are given only for firm matches. Expanded clones get a size class; other rows say once, few or many, or leave the size out.

cdr3_aa: CASSQTGTSGSTYNEQFF
cdr3_nt: TGTGCCAGCTCTCAAACCGGGACTAGCGGATCTACCTACAATGAGCAGTTCTTC
clone_size: -
d_call: TRBD2
j_call: TRBJ2-1
v_call: TRBV18

cdr3_aa: CASSYSRGQPDNEQFF
cdr3_nt: TGTGCCAGCAGTTACTCAAGGGGACAGCCTGACAATGAGCAGTTCTTC
clone_size: -
d_call: TRBD1
j_call: TRBJ2-1
v_call: TRBV6-5

cdr3_aa: CASSARLAGGPGGSYEQYF
cdr3_nt: TGTGCCAGCAGCGCACGACTAGCGGGAGGTCCCGGGGGCTCCTACGAGCAGTACTTC
clone_size: -
d_call: TRBD2
j_call: TRBJ2-7
v_call: TRBV7-9

cdr3_aa: CAWKLPWEDYEQYF
cdr3_nt: TGTGCCTGGAAACTGCCTTGGGAGGACTACGAGCAGTACTTC
clone_size: -
d_call: -
j_call: TRBJ2-7
v_call: TRBV30

cdr3_aa: CASSPRLAGPFADTQYF
cdr3_nt: TGTGCCAGCAGCCCCCGACTAGCGGGACCCTTCGCAGATACGCAGTATTTT
clone_size: -
d_call: TRBD2
j_call: TRBJ2-3
v_call: TRBV7-9

cdr3_aa: CASSTEWVVDEQFF
cdr3_nt: TGTGCCAGTAGTACAGAGTGGGTGGTAGATGAGCAGTTCTTC
clone_size: once
d_call: -
j_call: TRBJ2-1
v_call: TRBV19

cdr3_aa: CASSLQVSQPQHF
cdr3_nt: TGCGCCAGCAGCCTCCAAGTGTCCCAGCCCCAGCATTTT
clone_size: -
d_call: -
j_call: TRBJ1-5
v_call: TRBV4-1

cdr3_aa: CASSLTSLPEAFF
cdr3_nt: TGTGCCAGCAGCTTAACATCTCTTCCTGAAGCTTTCTTT
clone_size: -
d_call: -
j_call: TRBJ1-1
v_call: TRBV7-9

cdr3_aa: CASSLGGGRAYEQYF
cdr3_nt: TGTGCCAGCAGCTTAGGTGGCGGGAGGGCCTACGAGCAGTACTTC
clone_size: -
d_call: TRBD2
j_call: TRBJ2-7
v_call: TRBV7-2

cdr3_aa: CASTLRGGSWYEQYF
cdr3_nt: TGTGCCAGCACTCTGCGGGGCGGATCATGGTACGAGCAGTACTTC
clone_size: -
d_call: -
j_call: TRBJ2-7
v_call: TRBV27

cdr3_aa: CASSLGLDRGNFYEQYF
cdr3_nt: TGTGCCAGCAGCTTAGGCCTGGACAGGGGTAATTTCTACGAGCAGTACTTC
clone_size: -
d_call: TRBD1
j_call: TRBJ2-7
v_call: TRBV11-2

cdr3_aa: CASRLAGSTDTQYF
cdr3_nt: TGTGCCAGCCGACTAGCGGGCAGCACAGATACGCAGTATTTT
clone_size: -
d_call: TRBD2
j_call: TRBJ2-3
v_call: TRBV6-5

cdr3_aa: CASSIGGQRLETQYF
cdr3_nt: TGTGCCAGTAGTATAGGGGGACAGAGATTAGAGACCCAGTACTTC
clone_size: -
d_call: TRBD1
j_call: TRBJ2-5
v_call: TRBV19

cdr3_aa: CASSKQFF
cdr3_nt: TGTGCCAGCAGTAAGCAGTTCTTC
clone_size: -
d_call: -
j_call: TRBJ2-1
v_call: TRBV28